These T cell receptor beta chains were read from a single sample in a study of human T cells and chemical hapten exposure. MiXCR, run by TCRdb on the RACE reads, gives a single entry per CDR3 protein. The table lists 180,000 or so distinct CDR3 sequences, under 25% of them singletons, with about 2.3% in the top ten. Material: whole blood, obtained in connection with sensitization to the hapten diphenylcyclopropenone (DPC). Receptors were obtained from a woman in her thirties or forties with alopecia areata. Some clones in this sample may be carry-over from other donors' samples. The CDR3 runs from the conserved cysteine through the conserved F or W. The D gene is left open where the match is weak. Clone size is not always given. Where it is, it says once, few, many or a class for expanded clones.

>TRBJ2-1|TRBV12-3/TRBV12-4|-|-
CASSSPGGQFF
TGTGCCAGCAGTTCTCCCGGGGGGCAGTTCTTC
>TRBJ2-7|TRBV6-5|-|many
CASSSETIGEQYF
TGTGCCAGCAGTTCCGAGACGATTGGCGAGCAGTACTTC
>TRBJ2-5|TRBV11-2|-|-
CASSLGVPPQETQYF
TGTGCCAGCAGCTTAGGGGTGCCACCTCAAGAGACCCAGTACTTC
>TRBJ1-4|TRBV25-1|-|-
CASSAAGTGPEKLFF
TGTGCCAGCAGTGCGGCCGGCACAGGACCTGAAAAACTGTTTTTT
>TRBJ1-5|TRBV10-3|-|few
CAISESGWDQPQHF
TGTGCCATCAGTGAGTCCGGGTGGGACCAGCCCCAGCATTTT
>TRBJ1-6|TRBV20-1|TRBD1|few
CSARESQGARSSPLHF
TGCAGTGCTAGAGAGTCTCAGGGGGCTAGAAGTTCACCCCTCCACTTT
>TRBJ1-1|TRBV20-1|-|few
CSAPLTGANEAFF
TGCAGTGCCCCACTTACAGGAGCTAACGAAGCTTTCTTT
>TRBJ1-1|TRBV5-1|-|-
CASSSQGTEAFF
TGTGCCAGCAGTTCGCAGGGAACTGAAGCTTTCTTT
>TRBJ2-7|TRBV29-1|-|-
CSVSATSSYEQYF
TGCAGCGTGTCCGCAACTTCCTCCTACGAGCAGTACTTC
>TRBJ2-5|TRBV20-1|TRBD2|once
CSAARTSQETQYF
TGCAGTGCTGCCAGGACTAGCCAAGAGACCCAGTACTTC
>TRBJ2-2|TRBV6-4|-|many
CASSDRDTGELFF
TGTGCCAGCAGTGACAGGGACACCGGGGAGCTGTTTTTT
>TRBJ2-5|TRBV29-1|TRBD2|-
CSVDLGLVRETQYF
TGCAGCGTTGATCTGGGACTAGTACGGGAGACCCAGTACTTC
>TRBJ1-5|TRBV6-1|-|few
CATQGVQPQHF
TGTGCCACCCAGGGAGTCCAGCCCCAGCATTTT
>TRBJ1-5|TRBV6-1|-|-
CASSEAQGSRPQHF
TGTGCCAGCAGTGAAGCCCAGGGATCGCGGCCCCAGCATTTT
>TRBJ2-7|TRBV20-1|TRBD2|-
CSARDLTSGTYEQYF
TGCAGTGCTAGAGATCTAACTAGCGGGACGTACGAGCAGTACTTC
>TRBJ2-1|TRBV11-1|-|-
CASSLVGEHYNEQFF
TGTGCCAGCAGCTTAGTAGGGGAGCACTACAATGAGCAGTTCTTC
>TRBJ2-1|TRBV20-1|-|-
CSARNSLEQFF
TGCAGTGCTAGAAATTCCCTGGAGCAGTTCTTC
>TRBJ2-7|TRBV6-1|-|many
CASSEAPSVTYEQYF
TGTGCCAGCAGTGAAGCGCCTAGCGTTACCTACGAGCAGTACTTC